This T cell receptor (beta chain) was sequenced for a study of tumor-infiltrating lymphocytes in primary liver carcinoma. The overall study: Spanning 30 to 69 years of age, the patients were men and women. Whole-study findings and limits: Relative to tumor region pairs, the tumor-adjacent and tumor-blood pairs showed overlap that was lower.

Total RNA amounting to 500 ng was the source from which TCR beta cDNA was made with a constant-region primer. ARM-PCR was slightly modified, and three nested multiplex PCR rounds with it gave rise to the TCR beta libraries. The first two PCR rounds, roughly 9 cycles each, used TRBV1-TRBV30 forward primers and a C-beta reverse primer. TCRdb reprocessed the multiplex PCR reads with MiXCR, giving one entry per CDR3 protein. The repertoire holds roughly 190,000 distinct CDR3 sequences, with around 81% as singletons. Inclusive of both ends, the CDR3 amounts to 15 amino acids. Starting material for RNA and DNA co-extraction consisted of 20-30 mg of unsorted bulk tissue. Regarding this clonotype: The antigen is undetermined. Because the CDR3's place on the DNA is in doubt, the DNA is left out and the CDR3 is given as listed by TCRdb.

The J gene is TRBJ1-2, the V gene TRBV12-3 or TRBV12-4; TRBD1 is the table's D call and was not checked against the DNA. The material sequenced was tumor tissue from primary liver carcinoma. This TCR was recovered from a man between 35 and 55 years old with primary liver carcinoma and hepatitis B virus infection. The CDR3 loop is CASRFGQGIGYGYTF.